This TCR beta chain was sequenced for a study of glioma-infiltrating T cells after dendritic cell vaccination. Regarding the study as a whole: No direct clonality-survival link was found; a diverse polyclonal response may matter.

Amplification used 60 V beta primers and 13 J beta primers. Clones were sequenced by immunoSEQ multiplex PCR, and TCRdb holds only the in-frame ones, with some missing. The sample has 55,000 to 70,000 clones; about 81% are singletons. CDR1 and CDR2 from the germline V gene are SGHVS and FQNEAQ. CDR3 length: 16 residues. Deletions cut 4 bases from V and 0 bases from J, with 15 bases between. Note on this clone: The antigen is undetermined.

No glioblastoma patient carried an isocitrate dehydrogenase mutation. J is TRBJ1-1 and V is TRBV7-8; perhaps TRBD1 as D (6 bases). Sequenced material: blood, taken before dendritic cell vaccination. This receptor was identified in a human donor with glioblastoma. The CDR3 here is CASSSQGRDVNTEAFF. CDR3 in DNA: TGTGCCAGCAGCTCACAGGGCCGGGACGTGAACACTGAAGCTTTCTTT.